This T cell receptor (beta chain) is drawn from a study of T cell responses to AZD1222 COVID-19 vaccine (dated by TCRdb to 2020 to 2022). The study in broad terms: AZD1222 recipients given second doses at about 4 weeks or at about 12 weeks were pooled, since spike-specific TCR depth and breadth were not found to differ between the two schedules. A total of just over 230 trial participants underwent TCR sequencing, of whom some 200 had received two doses of AZD1222 and roughly 26 had received two doses of the MenACWY control vaccine. Trial participants were enrolled by age into 18-55, 56-69 and 70-plus year subgroups, with about 150, 27 and 61 TCR-sequenced participants respectively.

The CDR3 regions of human TCRbeta chains were analyzed by immunosequencing. In the paper's pipeline: TCRs in the repertoires were matched against a reference library of SARS-CoV-2-specific TCRs that had been generated with the MIRA antigen-specificity platform. Breadth was defined as the fraction of unique TCRs that were SARS-CoV-2-associated. Depth was defined as the fraction of total T cells that were SARS-CoV-2-associated. Using the MIRA data, each spike-specific TCR was assigned both to the spike region to which the TCR was reactive and to a CD4 or CD8 class. Log10-transformed breadth and depth values were compared by one-way ANOVA with Sidak's multiple comparisons tests. In TCRdb, the immuneACCESS table is reduced to in-frame sequences with V and J assigned. These tables do not hold every clone; where another copy was compared, an unresolved V gene accounts for under half, and the others remain unexplained. That table furnishes V, J and clone size, whereas the DNA furnished D and trimming. The sample includes approximately 140,000 clones, with nearly 90% observed a single time. The ten largest clones represent 4.5% to 6% of the sample.

The sample holds one count of this clone. It has no known antigen specificity. No clone much larger than this one lies a single base away; base qualities are absent. This sample's time point label indicates: baseline before first vaccination. The vaccinee samples were drawn from two UK trials, COV001 and COV002, one of which was a single-blind randomized controlled phase 2/3 trial testing AZD1222 (ChAdOx1 nCoV-19) in healthy adults. For TCRbeta chain sequencing, PBMC samples from trial participants were taken at day 0 and at day 28 after the second dose. Study-wide conclusions, independent of this receptor: Conclusions about previously exposed vaccinees were limited because only a handful of AZD1222 recipients were SARS-CoV-2 seropositive at baseline. After two AZD1222 doses, both the breadth and the depth of spike-specific TCRs were significantly higher than at day 0 and than in MenACWY recipients. Participants were mostly white British and included more females than males, and it was suggested by the authors that clonal diversity may have been underestimated. The vaccine-associated CD4 TCRs covered the entire spike protein, and the dominant responses fell in regions 160-218 and 743-854. Reportedly, close to half of the unique spike-specific TCRs recognized epitopes lying outside the regions that are mutated in the B.1.351 and B.1.1.7 variants. Because no day 14 peak-response samples were available, repertoires were characterized only after the peak T cell response. In the small 56-69-year group, the increase in depth fell short of significance, most likely because of low power.

This specimen was peripheral blood, taken on day 0 of AZD1222 vaccination. The clonotype comes from an adult in good health.

The CDR3 protein sequence reads: CASSPTGQINSPLHF. The sequenced DNA is TGTGCCAGCTCACCTACGGGACAGATTAATTCACCCCTCCACTTT. Rearrangement joined TRBV18 to TRBJ1-6; 7 bases in the junction line up with TRBD1. CDR1 and CDR2 were assigned from the germline V gene as KGHSH and LQKENI. V ends up 3 bases short and J 6 bases short, with an unmatched junction base count of 5. Reading from cysteine to phenylalanine, the CDR3 counts 15 amino acids. The CDR3 DNA has 45 bases and is translated from base 1. Outside the CDR3, residues come from the reference TRBV18 and TRBJ1-6 proteins, so the full variable domain is: NAGVMQNPRHLVRRRGQEARLRCSPMKGHSHVYWYRQLPEEGLKFMVYLQKENIIDESGMPKERFSAEFPKEGPSILRIQQVVRGDSAAYFCASSPTGQINSPLHFGNGTRLTVT.